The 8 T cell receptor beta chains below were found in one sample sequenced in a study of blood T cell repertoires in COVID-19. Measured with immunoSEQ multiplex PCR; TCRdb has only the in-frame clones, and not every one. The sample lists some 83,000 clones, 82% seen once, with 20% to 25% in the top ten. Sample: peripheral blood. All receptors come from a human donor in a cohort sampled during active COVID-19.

CDR3 sequence reads: CASSLDLSWETQYF. Written as DNA, the CDR3 is TGTGCCAGCAGCTTGGATCTAAGTTGGGAGACCCAGTACTTC. The chain employs TRBV5-4 and TRBJ2-5; D gene unclear. Trimming removed 0 bases from V and 5 bases from J, with 11 bases in between. From germline, CDR1 is SGHNT and CDR2 YYREEE (reference sequence). The length of the CDR3 is 14 residues. Full variable domain (rest looked up from reference TRBV5-4 and TRBJ2-5): ETGVTQSPTHLIKTRGQQVTLRCSSQSGHNTVSWYQQALGQGPQFIFQYYREEENGRGNFPPRFSGLQFPNYSSELNVNALELDDSALYLCASSLDLSWETQYFGPGTRLLVL.

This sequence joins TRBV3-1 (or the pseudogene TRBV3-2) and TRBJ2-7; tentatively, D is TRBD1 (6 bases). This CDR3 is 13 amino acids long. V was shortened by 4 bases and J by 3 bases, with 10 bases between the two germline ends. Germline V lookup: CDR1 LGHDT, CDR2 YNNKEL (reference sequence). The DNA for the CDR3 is TGTGCCAGCAGCCTTGGACAGCTCTACGAGCAGTACTTC. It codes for CASSLGQLYEQYF.

This CDR3 reads CASGGSLSQETQYF. As DNA, the CDR3 is TGCGCCAGCGGGGGGAGTTTAAGCCAAGAGACCCAGTACTTC. The V gene is TRBV5-1, the J gene TRBJ2-5, with D possibly matching TRBD2 (6 bases). CDR1 is SGHRS and CDR2 is YFSETQ in the germline V gene. The V end was cut by 7 bases, the J end by 1 base, with 14 bases between. The CDR3 is 14 amino acids. Full variable domain (missing parts from reference TRBV5-1 and TRBJ2-5): KAGVTQTPRYLIKTRGQQVTLSCSPISGHRSVSWYQQTPGQGLQFLFEYFSETQRNKGNFPGRFSGRQFSNSRSEMNVSTLELGDSALYLCASGGSLSQETQYFGPGTRLLVL.

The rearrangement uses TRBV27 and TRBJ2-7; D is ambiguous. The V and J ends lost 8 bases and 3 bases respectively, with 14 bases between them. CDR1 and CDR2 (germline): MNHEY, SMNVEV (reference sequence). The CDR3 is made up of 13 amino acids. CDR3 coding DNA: TGTGCCAGCTACAACCTTGCTGGCTACGAGCAGTACTTC. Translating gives CASYNLAGYEQYF.

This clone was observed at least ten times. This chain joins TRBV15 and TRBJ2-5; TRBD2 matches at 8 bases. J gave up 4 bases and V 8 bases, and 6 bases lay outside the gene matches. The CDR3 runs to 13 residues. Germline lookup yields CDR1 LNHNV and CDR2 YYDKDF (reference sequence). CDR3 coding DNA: TGTGCCACCCGTGGAAGCGGGGGAGAGACCCAGTACTTC. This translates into CATRGSGGETQYF.

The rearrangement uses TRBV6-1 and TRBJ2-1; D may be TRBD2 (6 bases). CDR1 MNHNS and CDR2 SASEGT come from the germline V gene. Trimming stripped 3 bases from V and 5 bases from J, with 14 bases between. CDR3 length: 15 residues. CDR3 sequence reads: CASSEIGGINNEQFF. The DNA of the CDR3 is TGTGCCAGCAGTGAGATCGGCGGGATTAACAATGAGCAGTTCTTC.

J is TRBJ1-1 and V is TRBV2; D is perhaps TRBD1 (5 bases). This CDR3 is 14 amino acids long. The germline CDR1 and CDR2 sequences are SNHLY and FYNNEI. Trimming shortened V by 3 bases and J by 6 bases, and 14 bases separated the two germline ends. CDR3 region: CASSDGVQGPEAFF. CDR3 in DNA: TGTGCCAGCAGTGATGGAGTCCAGGGCCCTGAAGCTTTCTTT.

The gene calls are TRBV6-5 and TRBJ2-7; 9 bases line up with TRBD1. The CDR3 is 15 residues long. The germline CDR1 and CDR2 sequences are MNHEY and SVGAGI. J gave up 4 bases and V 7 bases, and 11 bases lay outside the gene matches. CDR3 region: CASKLSGGQGYEQYF. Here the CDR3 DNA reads TGTGCCAGCAAACTGTCCGGAGGACAGGGGTACGAGCAGTACTTC.